This T cell receptor (beta chain) was retrieved from a study of glioma-infiltrating T cells after dendritic cell vaccination. Assay used: immunoSEQ multiplex PCR; TCRdb lists only in-frame clones, some missing. The repertoire holds about 58,000 clones, under 90% seen once, with more than 8.5% in the top ten. The germline V and J ends were trimmed by 3 bases and 4 bases, with 12 bases remaining between them. CDR3 size: 14 residues. Germline V gives CDR1 SNHLY, CDR2 FYNNEI. Time point noted: after dendritic cell vaccination, including at tumor progression/relapse. This rearrangement joins TRBV2 to TRBJ1-1; D remains ambiguous. The sequence came from a human donor with glioblastoma. This specimen consisted of blood, obtained after dendritic cell vaccination. CDR3 nucleotide sequence: TGTGCCAGCAGTGAGTCCGGGAGGAGCACTGAAGCTTTCTTT. This codes for CASSESGRSTEAFF.